Only one count was recorded for the clone carrying this T cell receptor beta chain. This entry comes from a study of blood T cell repertoires in COVID-19. Study-level information: Samples taken during acute and convalescent COVID-19 were collected in the United States, Italy and Spain. The analysed material was cDNA or gDNA that came from T cells, B-cell-depleted T cells, or PBMCs.

After removal of 5 bases from V and 2 bases from J, the junction contained 9 bases not matched to a gene. From germline, CDR1 is MNHEY and CDR2 SMNVEV (reference sequence). The CDR3 spans 16 residues. Individuals aged roughly 18 to 90 years were recruited from 24 US areas. In the authors' methods: Quantification of nucleated cells was approximated via reference gene primer amplification. Only in-frame clones appear in the TCRdb table, and some are missing; sequencing was by immunoSEQ multiplex PCR. V, J and clone size are those of that table, while D and trimming were read from the DNA. The table lists approximately 360,000 clones, around 87% of them singletons.

This receptor was obtained from a woman in her thirties with acute COVID-19. What was sequenced was PBMCs or T cells enriched from blood (not recorded which). J is TRBJ1-5 and V is TRBV27, with 7 bases matching TRBD1. The CDR3 is CASSRTRQGGNQPQHF. CDR3 DNA sequence: TGTGCCAGCAGTAGAACCCGACAGGGTGGCAATCAGCCCCAGCATTTT.